This T cell receptor (beta chain) comes out of a study of shared clonotypes between healthy human individuals. Study-wide background: There were three CD4 naive, three CD4 memory, two CD8 naive and one CD8 memory plates per donor.

CDR1 and CDR2 from the germline V gene are SGHTA and FQGTGA. The CDR3 runs 12 residues. Trimming took 3 bases from V and 5 from J, leaving 5 bases between them. Using immunoSEQ multiplex PCR, the repertoire was profiled, and TCRdb retains in-frame clones only, with some absent. The sample lists about 820,000 clones; about 92% were seen once. Cells designated naive CD8 were CD45RO-negative and were positively selected for CCR7, with terminally differentiated effector memory CD45RA+ cells excluded. The sequenced sample consisted of naive CD8+ T cells sorted from blood. This receptor was obtained from a young man in good health. This sequence joins TRBV7-3 and TRBJ2-4; D is unclear. Written as DNA, the CDR3 is TGTGCCAGCAGCTTGACGGAAAACATTCAGTACTTC. Protein: CASSLTENIQYF.